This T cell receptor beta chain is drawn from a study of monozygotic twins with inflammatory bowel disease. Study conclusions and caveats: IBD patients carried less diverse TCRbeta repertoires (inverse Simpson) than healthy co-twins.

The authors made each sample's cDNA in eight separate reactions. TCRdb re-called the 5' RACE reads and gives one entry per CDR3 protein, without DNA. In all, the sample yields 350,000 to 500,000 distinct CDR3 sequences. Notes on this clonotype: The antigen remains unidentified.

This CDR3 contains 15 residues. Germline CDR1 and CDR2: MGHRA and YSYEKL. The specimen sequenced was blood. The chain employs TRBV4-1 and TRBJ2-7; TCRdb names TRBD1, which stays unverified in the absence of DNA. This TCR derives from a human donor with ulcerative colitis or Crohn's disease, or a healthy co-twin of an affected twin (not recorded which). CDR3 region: CASSQGTGASYEQYF.